This TCR beta chain derives from a study of early T cells in non-severe SARS-CoV-2 infection. Study background: Unsorted whole blood bulk RNA was sequenced, with unpaired chains.

This clonotype was counted a single time. MiXCR, applied by TCRdb to the 5' RACE reads, yields one record per CDR3 protein. The sample holds under 80,000 distinct CDR3 sequences, roughly 13% seen once. Sequenced sample: whole blood. The sequence was collected from an adult who was a healthcare worker with PCR-confirmed SARS-CoV-2 infection or an uninfected control (not recorded which).

CDR3 DNA sequence: TGCAGCGTTGGTAACACTGAAGCTTTCTTT. It is translated as CSVGNTEAFF. The chain is built from TRBV29-1 and TRBJ1-1; D is uncertain. The germline V gene has CDR1 SQVTM and CDR2 ANQGSEA. Trimming shortened V by 4 bases and J by 2 bases, and 2 bases separated the two germline ends. This CDR3 has 10 residues.